These T cell receptor beta chains were read from a single sample in a study of control samples from healthy donors and cancer patients. Generated by immunoSEQ multiplex PCR, the TCRdb table keeps only in-frame clones and is missing some. Seen here are over 150,000 clones, under 95% observed once, and the top ten hold around 1.3%. Sequencing used blood. These receptors were collected from a woman in her late teens or twenties in good health. Both conserved end residues are part of each CDR3. A D gene is named only where the DNA matches it firmly. Clone size, where shown, is once, few, many, or a class for clones that have expanded.

clone_size j_call v_call d_call cdr3_length cdr3_nt cdr3_aa
- TRBJ1-2 TRBV6-5 - 15 TGTGCCAGCATTCCGGAGCCTAACTTTAACTATGGCTACACCTTC CASIPEPNFNYGYTF
- TRBJ1-1 TRBV12-3/TRBV12-4 - 13 TGTGCCAGCAGCCTGACCCCGGTCGGTGAAGCTTTCTTT CASSLTPVGEAFF
- TRBJ1-1 TRBV2 - 13 TGTGCCAGCAGTGGGGAAATGGGGACTGAAGCTTTCTTT CASSGEMGTEAFF
once TRBJ2-7 TRBV19 TRBD1 16 TGTGCCAGTAGTAGTGACACCGGGACAGGGGGAGACGAGCAGTACTTC CASSSDTGTGGDEQYF
- TRBJ2-7 TRBV2 - 11 TGTGCCAGCTTCCTCGTGGGAGAGCAGTACTTC CASFLVGEQYF
- TRBJ2-2 TRBV21-1 - 16 TGTTTCCCCGACAGGCACGACCCCGGGGGAACCGGGGAGCTGTTTTTT CFPDRHDPGGTGELFF
- TRBJ2-1 TRBV9 - 15 TGTGCCAGCAGCGTAAGAGCGGGCTTCAGCGATGAGCAGTTCTTC CASSVRAGFSDEQFF
- TRBJ2-7 TRBV7-2 TRBD2 16 TGTGCCAGCACCCACTCGAACCCTAGCGGGAGTAAGGAGCAGTACTTC CASTHSNPSGSKEQYF
- TRBJ2-7 TRBV6-6 - 11 TGTGCCAGCAGTTTCACCTACGAGCAGTACTTC CASSFTYEQYF
- TRBJ1-6 TRBV28 TRBD1 14 TGTGCCAGCAGCGCCGGGACAGGGGGTTCACCCCTCCACTTT CASSAGTGGSPLHF
- TRBJ2-5 TRBV18 - 13 TGTGCCAGCTCACCACGTCAGGGAGAGACCCAGTACTTC CASSPRQGETQYF
- TRBJ2-3 TRBV7-2 - 16 TGTGCCAGCAGCTTAGGAGCGACGACCGGTACAGATACGCAGTATTTT CASSLGATTGTDTQYF
- TRBJ2-1 TRBV19 - 18 TGTGCCAGTTCACCAACTCCGTTCCGGGACAAGACCTACAATGAGCAGTTCTTC CASSPTPFRDKTYNEQFF
- TRBJ1-6 TRBV5-4 - 12 TGTGCCAGCAGCCCTCGGTGGGGGACCCTCCACTTT CASSPRWGTLHF
- TRBJ1-2 TRBV19 - 16 TGTGCCAGTAGTATTCCCTCTTCGTGGGGGAGCTATGGCTACACCTTC CASSIPSSWGSYGYTF
- TRBJ2-3 TRBV5-4 - 15 TGTGCCAGCAGCTTGCCAGGGCATCGCCCAGATACGCAGTATTTT CASSLPGHRPDTQYF
- TRBJ1-5 TRBV28 - 14 TGTGCCAGCAGTGGGGACGGTTCAAGTCAGCCCCAGCATTTT CASSGDGSSQPQHF
- TRBJ1-6 TRBV6-2/TRBV6-3 - 12 TGTGCCAGCAGTTACAGCCATTCACCCCTCCACTTT CASSYSHSPLHF
- TRBJ2-1 TRBV7-2 TRBD2 15 TGTGCCAGCAGCTTGGGTCGGCTAGCGGGAGTGGAGCAGTTCTTC CASSLGRLAGVEQFF
- TRBJ2-7 TRBV28 - 14 TGTGCCAGCAGGAGGGAGGGGGAAGTGGGGGAGCAGTACTTC CASRREGEVGEQYF
- TRBJ1-1 TRBV15 - 13 TGTGCCACCAGCAGAGATCAGGGGACTGAAGCTTTCTTT CATSRDQGTEAFF
- TRBJ1-4 TRBV9 - 14 TGTGCCAGCAGCGTCGGACAGACTAATGAAAAACTGTTTTTT CASSVGQTNEKLFF
- TRBJ2-7 TRBV28 TRBD1 14 TGTGCCAGCAGTTTCCGGGACAGGGGCTACGAGCAGTACTTC CASSFRDRGYEQYF
once TRBJ1-1 TRBV6-5 - 13 TGTGCCAGCAGTTACGCAGGGAACACTGAAGCTTTCTTT CASSYAGNTEAFF
- TRBJ2-5 TRBV9 TRBD1 16 TGTGCCAGCAGCTTACAGGGGGCAGGGGTCCAAGAGACCCAGTACTTC CASSLQGAGVQETQYF
- TRBJ1-2 TRBV5-1 - 13 TGCGCCAGCAGCCCTTGGCAGGAGGGTGGCTACACCTTC CASSPWQEGGYTF
- TRBJ1-2 TRBV5-6 TRBD1 13 TGTGCCAGCAGCGGTAGACAGGGGAGTGGCTACACCTTC CASSGRQGSGYTF
- TRBJ1-2 TRBV25-1 - 13 TGTGCCAGCAGTGAATCTAGGGTTAATGGCTACACCTTC CASSESRVNGYTF
- TRBJ1-3 TRBV6-2/TRBV6-3 - 18 TGTGCCAGCAGTTACTCGTTGGGCGGCGGGGGACAACGGAACACCATATATTTT CASSYSLGGGGQRNTIYF
- TRBJ1-1 TRBV5-8 TRBD1 15 TGTGCCAGCAGCTTGCGGGACAGGGATTACACTGAAGCTTTCTTT CASSLRDRDYTEAFF
- TRBJ1-6 TRBV11-3 TRBD1 17 TGTGCCAGCAGCTTTAGGGGACAGAGCTCCTATAATTCACCCCTCCACTTT CASSFRGQSSYNSPLHF
- TRBJ2-7 TRBV6-5 TRBD2 12 TGTGCCACCCGGGACTATATGTATGAGCAGTACTTC CATRDYMYEQYF
- TRBJ2-7 TRBV7-8 - 11 TGTGCCAGCAGCCCCTCCTACGAGCAGTACTTC CASSPSYEQYF
once TRBJ1-2 TRBV24-1 - 11 TGTGCCACCAGTGATTCCGGGGGCTACACCTTC CATSDSGGYTF
- TRBJ1-5 TRBV2 - 13 TGTGCCAGCAGTACCGGCCGGAATCAGCCCCAGCATTTT CASSTGRNQPQHF
- TRBJ1-3 TRBV14 - 17 TGTGCCAGCAGCCAAGATCGTAGGCTTCACTCTGGAAACACCATATATTTT CASSQDRRLHSGNTIYF
- TRBJ2-3 TRBV12-3/TRBV12-4 TRBD1 13 TGTGCCAGCAGTACAGGGGGCAAAGGTACGCAGTATTTT CASSTGGKGTQYF
- TRBJ1-2 TRBV2 TRBD1 17 TGTGCCAGCAGCGCCGATCACCCATTCACAGGGGGGTATGGCTACACCTTC CASSADHPFTGGYGYTF
- TRBJ1-4 TRBV7-9 - 13 TGTGCCAGCAGCTTAGGATCTAATGAAAAACTGTTTTTT CASSLGSNEKLFF
once TRBJ1-4 TRBV14 TRBD1 16 TGTGCCAGCAGCGATTTTACAGGGGGCTGGGAGGAAAAACTGTTTTTT CASSDFTGGWEEKLFF
- TRBJ1-4 TRBV11-2 TRBD1 14 TGTGCCAGCAGCTTCGGGACAGGAGGCGAAAAACTGTTTTTT CASSFGTGGEKLFF
- TRBJ2-7 TRBV6-1 - 14 TGTGCCAGCAGTGAAGCGGAGAGCTCCTACGAGCAGTACTTC CASSEAESSYEQYF
- TRBJ1-1 TRBV7-2 - 13 TGTGCCAGCAGAGAGGTCGTGAACACTGAAGCTTTCTTT CASREVVNTEAFF
- TRBJ2-1 TRBV27 TRBD1 18 TGTGCCAGCAGTTTTAGACCGGGACAGGCTTACTCCTACAATGAGCAGTTCTTC CASSFRPGQAYSYNEQFF
- TRBJ2-5 TRBV6-2/TRBV6-3 - 13 TGTGCCAGCAGTCAGACTATCGTAGAGACCCAGTACTTC CASSQTIVETQYF
- TRBJ2-1 TRBV27 - 13 TGTGCCAGCAGTTTCCGGGGAGTCAATGAGCAGTTCTTC CASSFRGVNEQFF
- TRBJ1-4 TRBV28 - 16 TGTGCCAGCAGTTGGGTCCCGTCAGGTGGACCCAAAAGTCTGTTTTTT CASSWVPSGGPKSLFF
- TRBJ2-7 TRBV6-5 - 15 TGTGCCAGCAGTTACTCGAATACGGTGCGGGGCGAGCAGTACTTC CASSYSNTVRGEQYF
- TRBJ1-1 TRBV4-3 - 14 TGCGCCAGCAGCCAAGGCCTGGGGGTCTCTGAAGCTTTCTTT CASSQGLGVSEAFF
- TRBJ2-7 TRBV2 TRBD2 13 TGTGCCAGCACCCGGGAGGGAGCAGGAGAGCAGTACTTC CASTREGAGEQYF
- TRBJ2-3 TRBV25-1 TRBD1 13 TGTGCCAGCAGTGACGCCAGGGGGCGTACGCAGTATTTT CASSDARGRTQYF
- TRBJ1-2 TRBV6-2/TRBV6-3 - 13 TGTGCCAGCAGTTACCCAGGATTCTATGGCTACACCTTC CASSYPGFYGYTF
- TRBJ1-5 TRBV7-2 TRBD1 15 TGTGCCAGCAGCTTTGGGGACAGGGCAGATCAGCCCCAGCATTTT CASSFGDRADQPQHF